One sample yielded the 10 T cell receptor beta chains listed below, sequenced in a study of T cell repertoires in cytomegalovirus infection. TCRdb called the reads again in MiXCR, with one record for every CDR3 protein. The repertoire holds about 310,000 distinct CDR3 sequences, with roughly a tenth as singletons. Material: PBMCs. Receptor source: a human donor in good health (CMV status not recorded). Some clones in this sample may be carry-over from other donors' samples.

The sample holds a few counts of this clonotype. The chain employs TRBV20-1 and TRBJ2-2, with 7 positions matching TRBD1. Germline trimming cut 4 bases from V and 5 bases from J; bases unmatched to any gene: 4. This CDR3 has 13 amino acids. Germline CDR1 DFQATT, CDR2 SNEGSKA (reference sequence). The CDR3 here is CSATGTATGELFF. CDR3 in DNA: TGCAGTGCTACCGGGACAGCAACCGGGGAGCTGTTTTTT.

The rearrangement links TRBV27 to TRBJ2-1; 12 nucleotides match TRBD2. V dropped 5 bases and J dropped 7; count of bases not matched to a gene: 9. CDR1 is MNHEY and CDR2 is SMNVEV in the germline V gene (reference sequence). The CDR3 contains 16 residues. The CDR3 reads CASSKGLAGIGNEQFF. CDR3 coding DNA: TGTGCCAGCAGTAAAGGACTAGCGGGGATAGGTAATGAGCAGTTCTTC.

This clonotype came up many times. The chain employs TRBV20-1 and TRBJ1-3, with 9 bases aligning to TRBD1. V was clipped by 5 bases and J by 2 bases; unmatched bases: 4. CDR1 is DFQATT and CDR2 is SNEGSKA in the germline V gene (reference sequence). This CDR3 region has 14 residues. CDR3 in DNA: TGCAGTGCTCCCGGGACAGGGACTGGAAACACCATATATTTT. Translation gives CSAPGTGTGNTIYF.

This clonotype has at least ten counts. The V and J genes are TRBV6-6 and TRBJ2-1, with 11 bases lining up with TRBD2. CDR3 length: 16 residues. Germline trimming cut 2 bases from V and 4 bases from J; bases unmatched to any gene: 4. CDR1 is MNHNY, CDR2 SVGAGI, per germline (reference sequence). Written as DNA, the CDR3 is TGTGCCAGCAGTTACGGTACTAGCGGGAGATACAATGAGCAGTTCTTC. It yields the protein CASSYGTSGRYNEQFF.

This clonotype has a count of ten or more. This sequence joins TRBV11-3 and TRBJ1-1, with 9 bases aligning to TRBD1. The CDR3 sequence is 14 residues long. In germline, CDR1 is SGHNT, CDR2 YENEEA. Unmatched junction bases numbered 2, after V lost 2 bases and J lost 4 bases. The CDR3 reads CASSLRTGATEAFF. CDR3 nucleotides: TGTGCCAGCAGCTTACGGACAGGGGCCACTGAAGCTTTCTTT.

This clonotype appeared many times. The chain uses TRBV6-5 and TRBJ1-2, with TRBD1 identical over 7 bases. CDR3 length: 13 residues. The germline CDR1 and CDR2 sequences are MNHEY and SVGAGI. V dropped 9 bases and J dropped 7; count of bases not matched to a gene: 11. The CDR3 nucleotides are TGTGCCAGTGGGGGACAGCTCCTACGTGGCTACACCTTC. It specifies CASGGQLLRGYTF.

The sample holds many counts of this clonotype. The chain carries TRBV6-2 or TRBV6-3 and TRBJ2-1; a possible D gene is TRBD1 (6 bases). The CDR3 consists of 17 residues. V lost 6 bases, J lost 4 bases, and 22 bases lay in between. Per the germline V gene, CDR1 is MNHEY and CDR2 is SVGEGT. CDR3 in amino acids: CASRTFLATTGYNEQFF. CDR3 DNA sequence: TGTGCCAGCAGGACCTTTCTAGCCACCACAGGGTACAATGAGCAGTTCTTC.

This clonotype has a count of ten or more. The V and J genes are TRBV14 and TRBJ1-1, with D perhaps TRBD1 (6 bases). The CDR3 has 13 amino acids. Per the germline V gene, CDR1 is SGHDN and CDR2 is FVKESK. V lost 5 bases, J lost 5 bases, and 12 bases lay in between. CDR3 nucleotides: TGTGCCAGCAGCAGACCAGGGGAAACTGAAGCTTTCTTT. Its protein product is CASSRPGETEAFF.

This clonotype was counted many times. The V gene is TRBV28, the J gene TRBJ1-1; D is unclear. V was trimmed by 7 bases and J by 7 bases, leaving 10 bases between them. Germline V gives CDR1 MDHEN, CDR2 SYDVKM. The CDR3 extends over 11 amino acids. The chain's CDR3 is CASTWNYEAFF. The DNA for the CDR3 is TGTGCCAGCACTTGGAACTATGAAGCTTTCTTT.

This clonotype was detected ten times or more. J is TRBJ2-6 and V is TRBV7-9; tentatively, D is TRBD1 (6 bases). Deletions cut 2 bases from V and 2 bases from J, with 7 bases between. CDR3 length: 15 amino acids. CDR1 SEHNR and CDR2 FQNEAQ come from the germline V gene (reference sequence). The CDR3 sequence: CASSLTGTGANVLTF. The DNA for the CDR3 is TGTGCCAGCAGCTTAACAGGGACTGGGGCCAACGTCCTGACTTTC.